The 25 T cell receptor beta chains below come from one sample, sequenced in a study of regulatory T cells in long-lasting Graves disease. The TCR beta library used iRepertoire HTBI primers with Arm-PCR amplification of CDR3. TCRdb used MiXCR to reprocess the multiplex PCR reads, holding one entry per CDR3 protein. This sample yields some 490,000 distinct CDR3 sequences, of which 12% are seen a single time; around 10% belongs to the top ten. The sample's time point: newly diagnosed GD, antithyroid drugs for less than 3 months. Isolated PBMC RNA provided the starting material for the TCR library. The same sample was also used in a study of T cells in Graves' hyperthyroidism and ophthalmopathy.

Material: peripheral blood mononuclear cells (PBMCs), obtained at new diagnosis, from a patient treated with antithyroid drugs. These receptors came from a woman aged 25 to 39 with Graves disease.

The chain is built from TRBV7-9 and TRBJ1-1, with 7 bases lining up with TRBD1. There are 14 residues in the CDR3. V gave up 6 bases and J gave up 3 bases; unmatched junction bases: 7. The germline gives CDR1 SEHNR, CDR2 FQNEAQ (reference sequence). In DNA form, the CDR3 reads TGTGCCAGCAGAGAGGGGGCCTCTGACACTGAAGCTTTCTTT. This codes for CASREGASDTEAFF. The whole variable domain, filled in from reference TRBV7-9 and TRBJ1-1, reads DTGVSQNPRHKITKRGQNVTFRCDPISEHNRLYWYRQTLGQGPEFLTYFQNEAQLEKSRLLSDRFSAERPKGSFSTLEIQRTEQGDSAMYLCASREGASDTEAFFGQGTRLTVV.

This clonotype was counted many times. The V call is TRBV7-9, the J call TRBJ1-1; possibly TRBD1 for D (5 bases). Germline assignment: CDR1 SEHNR and CDR2 FQNEAQ (reference sequence). Trimming took off 1 base at V and 1 base at J, with 10 bases between the two ends. CDR3 length equals 15 residues. The CDR3 here is CASSLVPGTNTEAFF. The CDR3 DNA is TGTGCCAGCAGCTTAGTGCCGGGGACGAACACTGAAGCTTTCTTT.

The genes are TRBV14 and TRBJ2-2; 10 bases align to TRBD2. The V gene end was trimmed by 5 bases and the J gene end by 4 bases; junction bases not matched to a gene: 7. CDR1 is SGHDN, CDR2 FVKESK, per germline. This CDR3 has 16 residues. For the CDR3, the DNA is TGTGCCAGCAGCATCGGGACTAGCGTGGGCACCGGGGAGCTGTTTTTT. It codes for CASSIGTSVGTGELFF.

This clonotype was seen ten or more times. The chain employs TRBV7-3 and TRBJ2-1, with a weak D call TRBD2 (7 bases). The length of the CDR3 is 13 residues. CDR1 is SGHTA, CDR2 FQGTGA, per germline. Trimming removed 4 bases at V and 7 bases at J, with 11 bases between. The CDR3 spells CASSSGGPNEQFF. The DNA for the CDR3 is TGTGCCAGCAGCTCGGGGGGCCCGAATGAGCAGTTCTTC.

This clonotype was detected many times. The chain recombines TRBV19 with TRBJ2-1; 9 bases are a match to TRBD1. The junction had 7 bases not matched to a gene; V was cut back by 6 bases and J by 4 bases. CDR3 length: 15 amino acids. CDR1 and CDR2 (germline): LNHDA, SQIVND (reference sequence). CDR3 sequence (DNA): TGTGCCAGTAGAGGGCGGGACAGGGCTTACAATGAGCAGTTCTTC. This codes for CASRGRDRAYNEQFF.

This clonotype was observed a handful of times. V usage is TRBV7-2 and J usage is TRBJ2-2, with 11 positions matching TRBD2. The CDR3 consists of 17 residues. V trimming: 5 bases; J trimming: 1 base; junction bases outside the gene matches: 6. CDR1 and CDR2 (germline): SGHTA, FQGNSA. The CDR3 here is CASSPGLAVGNTGELFF. The CDR3 coding sequence is TGTGCCAGCAGCCCGGGACTAGCGGTTGGGAACACCGGGGAGCTGTTTTTT.

This clonotype has only a few counts. The genes are TRBV29-1 and TRBJ1-1, with D perhaps matching TRBD1 (6 bases). The germline V gene encodes CDR1 SQVTM and CDR2 ANQGSEA. This CDR3 contains 11 residues. V lost 4 bases and J 7 bases, leaving 10 bases between the germline ends. The CDR3 sequence: CSVGLTGEAFF. The CDR3 nucleotides are TGCAGCGTTGGCTTGACAGGTGAAGCTTTCTTT.

Note on this clonotype: A read error may be the cause here, since a much bigger clone is one base away. CDR3 residues: CASSPYRTRDRNYNEQLF. CDR3 sequence (DNA): TGTGCCAGCAGCCCCTATCGTACCCGGGACAGAAACTACAATGAGCAGCTCTTC. The V call is TRBV7-6, the J call TRBJ2-1; 7 bases match TRBD1. CDR3 length: 18 amino acids. Germline CDR1 reads SGHVS; CDR2 reads FNYEAQ.

This clonotype was seen a handful of times. J is TRBJ2-3 and V is TRBV6-2 or TRBV6-3, with TRBD2 as a possible D gene (6 bases). Germline CDR1 and CDR2: MNHEY and SVGEGT. The CDR3 runs to 15 residues. Trimming pared 4 bases from V and 2 bases from J, leaving 13 bases between. CDR3 in amino acids: CASSSRGFFTDTQYF. CDR3 in DNA: TGTGCCAGCAGTTCCCGGGGGTTCTTCACAGATACGCAGTATTTT.

J is TRBJ2-1 and V is TRBV20-1; a possible D gene is TRBD2 (6 bases). V was shortened by 4 bases and J by 7 bases, with 11 bases between the two germline ends. The CDR3 sequence is 12 residues long. Per germline, CDR1 DFQATT and CDR2 SNEGSKA (reference sequence). CDR3 DNA sequence: TGCAGTGCTACGGGACTTAATAATGAGCAGTTCTTC. Encoded protein: CSATGLNNEQFF.

This clonotype was recorded many times. V and J are TRBV5-8 and TRBJ1-2; D gene ambiguous. With 3 bases removed from V and 4 bases from J, the gap between germline ends came to 16 bases. This CDR3 has 15 residues. The germline CDR1 and CDR2 sequences are SGHTS and YDEGEE. Here the CDR3 DNA reads TGTGCCAGCAGCTCGGATCGTCGACCGTCCTATGGCTACACCTTC. Translation gives CASSSDRRPSYGYTF.

This chain joins TRBV25-1 and TRBJ1-3; 7 positions agree with TRBD1. CDR1 and CDR2 from the germline V gene are MGHDK and SYGVNS. The CDR3 loop spans 14 amino acids. V lost 4 bases and J lost 4; bases outside the gene matches: 4. DNA for the CDR3: TGTGCCAGCAGTGGGACAGGAGAAGGAAACACCATATATTTT. Amino acids: CASSGTGEGNTIYF.

As for this clonotype: The conserved phenylalanine or tryptophan normally closing the CDR3 is absent here, so this likely arose from a read error. The V call is TRBV6-1, the J call TRBJ1-3; the match to TRBD1 covers 9 bases. The V gene end was trimmed by 5 bases and the J gene end by 7 bases; junction bases not matched to a gene: 6. CDR3 length: 14 residues. Germline values: CDR1 MNHNS, CDR2 SASEGT. The DNA for the CDR3 is TGTGCCAGCAGTCCCGGGACAGGGTGGAACACCATATATTCT. It encodes CASSPGTGWNTIYS.

This clonotype has more than one count but fewer than ten. The chain recombines TRBV6-1 with TRBJ2-1; possible D gene TRBD2, 6 bases. This CDR3 region has 14 residues. Trimming shortened V by 6 bases and J by 8 bases, and 17 bases separated the two germline ends. Germline values: CDR1 MNHNS, CDR2 SASEGT. The CDR3 here is CASSTRIPGDEQFF. The DNA of the CDR3 is TGTGCCAGCAGCACTAGGATCCCGGGGGATGAGCAGTTCTTC.

Turning to this clonotype: It differs at one base from a far larger clone, so likely a read error. The chain uses TRBV2 and TRBJ2-3; 9 nucleotides match TRBD2. CDR3 length: 16 residues. Germline loops: CDR1 SNHLY, CDR2 FYNNEI. Trimming cost V 5 bases and J 6 bases; bases outside gene matches: 12. The CDR3 loop is CASSSRAGGPIDTQYF. The CDR3 DNA follows: TGTGCCAGCAGTTCAAGGGCGGGAGGGCCAATTGATACGCAGTATTTT.

This clonotype came up many times. The chain has TRBV5-1 and TRBJ2-7; D not certain. The V gene lost 1 base and the J gene lost 0 bases, with 11 bases spanning the gap. Per germline, CDR1 SGHRS and CDR2 YFSETQ. The CDR3 is 15 residues long. The CDR3 sequence: CASSLSYGLSYEQYF. Here the CDR3 DNA reads TGCGCCAGCAGCTTGTCGTACGGCCTCTCCTACGAGCAGTACTTC.

This clonotype was observed at least ten times. V is TRBV28 and J is TRBJ2-5; 10 bases line up with TRBD1. V shed 5 bases and J 2 bases; nucleotides not matched to a gene: 5. This CDR3 contains 15 residues. Per germline, CDR1 MDHEN and CDR2 SYDVKM. CDR3 DNA sequence: TGTGCCAGCAGTGCGACAGGGGGCGGGCAAGAGACCCAGTACTTC. Residues: CASSATGGGQETQYF.

This clonotype occurred a few times. This chain uses TRBV6-5 with TRBJ1-1; tentatively, D is TRBD1 (5 bases). V lost 1 base to trimming and J lost 0 bases, with 9 bases between them. The CDR3 contains 15 residues. Germline-derived CDR1 and CDR2 are MNHEY and SVGAGI. In nucleotides, the CDR3 is TGTGCCAGCAGTTACTTGGCAGGGATGAACACTGAAGCTTTCTTT. It codes for CASSYLAGMNTEAFF.

This clonotype was seen many times. The J gene is TRBJ2-1, the V gene TRBV11-2; 8 bases align to TRBD2. The CDR3 is 13 residues long. V trimming: 8 bases; J trimming: 4 bases; junction bases outside the gene matches: 4. Germline V gene data show CDR1 as SGHAT and CDR2 as FQNNGV. In DNA form, the CDR3 reads TGTGCCAGCTCCGGGACTAGGTACAATGAGCAGTTCTTC. Translated: CASSGTRYNEQFF.

This clonotype was counted ten times or more. The genes are TRBV2 and TRBJ1-5, with D perhaps TRBD1 (6 bases). Looked up from germline, CDR1 is SNHLY and CDR2 is FYNNEI. Trimming took 4 bases from V and 2 from J, leaving 12 bases between them. The length of the CDR3 is 15 residues. This CDR3 reads CASSAQGLGNQPQHF. DNA for the CDR3: TGTGCCAGCAGTGCCCAGGGGTTGGGCAATCAGCCCCAGCATTTT. The variable domain in full, completed from reference TRBV2 and TRBJ1-5, reads EPEVTQTPSHQVTQMGQEVILRCVPISNHLYFYWYRQILGQKVEFLVSFYNNEISEKSEIFDDQFSVERPDGSNFTLKIRSTKLEDSAMYFCASSAQGLGNQPQHFGDGTRLSIL.

This clonotype was recorded at least ten times. The chain uses TRBV2 and TRBJ1-1; TRBD1 matches at 9 bases. CDR1 and CDR2 from the germline V gene are SNHLY and FYNNEI. The J segment lost 4 bases and the V segment lost 6 bases, leaving 3 bases of the junction unmatched. This CDR3 region has 13 residues. CDR3 protein: CASRGTGSTEAFF. In nucleotides, the CDR3 is TGTGCCAGCAGAGGGACAGGGAGCACTGAAGCTTTCTTT.

The chain carries TRBV27 and TRBJ2-1, with TRBD2 matching over 10 bases. V lost 8 bases, J lost 10 bases, and 8 bases stayed unmatched. CDR1 is MNHEY, CDR2 SMNVEV, per germline (reference sequence). CDR3 size: 13 residues. The CDR3 loop is CASRKSGGGEQFF. The DNA for the CDR3 is TGTGCCAGCCGAAAGAGCGGGGGGGGCGAGCAGTTCTTC.

This chain links TRBV19 with TRBJ2-7, with D possibly matching TRBD1 (6 bases). Germline-derived CDR1 and CDR2 are LNHDA and SQIVND (reference sequence). The CDR3 has 16 amino acids. With 1 base removed from V and 7 bases from J, the gap between germline ends came to 20 bases. CDR3 DNA: TGTGCCAGTAGTATAGGAACAGGGAAAGCTTCGCGGGAGCAGTACTTC. This gives the protein CASSIGTGKASREQYF.

This clonotype was observed at least ten times. V usage is TRBV24-1 and J usage is TRBJ2-1, with TRBD2 identical over 7 bases. Germline V CDR1 and CDR2: KGHDR, SFDVKD. The CDR3 runs to 17 residues. V shed 4 bases, J shed 6 bases, and the junction held 14 bases outside the gene matches. The DNA of the CDR3 is TGTGCCACCAGTGACCCGTGGGCGGGAGAGACCTTCAATGAGCAGTTCTTC. This encodes CATSDPWAGETFNEQFF.

This clonotype showed up many times. The gene calls are TRBV11-1 and TRBJ2-3; no definite D call. CDR1 is SGHAT, CDR2 FQDESV, per germline (reference sequence). Between the trimmed V and J ends, which lost 4 bases and 1 base, there was a span of 18 bases. The CDR3 contains 17 residues. CDR3 sequence reads: CASSSGLAALGTDTQYF. The CDR3 bases are TGTGCCAGCAGCTCTGGCTTAGCTGCGTTGGGCACAGATACGCAGTATTTT.